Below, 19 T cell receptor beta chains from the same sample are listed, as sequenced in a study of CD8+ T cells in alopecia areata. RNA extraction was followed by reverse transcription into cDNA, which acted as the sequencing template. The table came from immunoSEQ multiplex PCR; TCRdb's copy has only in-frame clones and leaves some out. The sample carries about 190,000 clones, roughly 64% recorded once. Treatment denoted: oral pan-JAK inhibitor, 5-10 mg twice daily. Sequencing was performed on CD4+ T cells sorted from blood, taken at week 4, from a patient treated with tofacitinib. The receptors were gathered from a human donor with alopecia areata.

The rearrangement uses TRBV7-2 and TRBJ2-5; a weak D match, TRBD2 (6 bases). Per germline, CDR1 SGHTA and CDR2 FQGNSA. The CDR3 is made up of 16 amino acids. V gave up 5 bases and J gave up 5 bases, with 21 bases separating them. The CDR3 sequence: CASSKRGLLEGETQYF. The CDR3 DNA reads TGTGCCAGCAGCAAACGGGGACTCCTCGAGGGGGAGACCCAGTACTTC. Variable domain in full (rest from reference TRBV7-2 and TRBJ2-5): GAGVSQSPSNKVTEKGKDVELRCDPISGHTALYWYRQSLGQGLEFLIYFQGNSAPDKSGLPSDRFSAERTGGSVSTLTIQRTQQEDSAVYLCASSKRGLLEGETQYFGPGTRLLVL.

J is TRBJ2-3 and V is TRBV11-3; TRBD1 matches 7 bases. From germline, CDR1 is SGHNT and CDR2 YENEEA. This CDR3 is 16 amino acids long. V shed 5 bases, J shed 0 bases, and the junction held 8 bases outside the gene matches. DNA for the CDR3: TGTGCCAGCAGCCCGGGACAGTACTCTAGCACAGATACGCAGTATTTT. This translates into CASSPGQYSSTDTQYF.

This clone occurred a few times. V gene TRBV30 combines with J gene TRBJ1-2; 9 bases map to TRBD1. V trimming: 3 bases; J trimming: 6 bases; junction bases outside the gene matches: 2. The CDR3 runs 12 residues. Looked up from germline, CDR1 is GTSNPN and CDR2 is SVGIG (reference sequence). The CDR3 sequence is CAWRQGADGYTF. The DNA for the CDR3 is TGTGCCTGGAGACAGGGGGCGGATGGCTACACCTTC. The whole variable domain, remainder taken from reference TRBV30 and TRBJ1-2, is SQTIHQWPATLVQPVGSPLSLECTVEGTSNPNLYWYRQAAGRGLQLLFYSVGIGQISSEVPQNLSASRPQDRQFILSSKKLLLSDSGFYLCAWRQGADGYTFGSGTRLTVV.

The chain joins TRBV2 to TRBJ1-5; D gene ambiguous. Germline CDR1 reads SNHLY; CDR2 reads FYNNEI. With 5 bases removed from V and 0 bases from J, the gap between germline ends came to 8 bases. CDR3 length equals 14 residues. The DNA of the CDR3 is TGTGCCAGCAGTAAGACCGATAGCAATCAGCCCCAGCATTTT. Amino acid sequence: CASSKTDSNQPQHF. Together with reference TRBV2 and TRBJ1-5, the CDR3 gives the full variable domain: EPEVTQTPSHQVTQMGQEVILRCVPISNHLYFYWYRQILGQKVEFLVSFYNNEISEKSEIFDDQFSVERPDGSNFTLKIRSTKLEDSAMYFCASSKTDSNQPQHFGDGTRLSIL.

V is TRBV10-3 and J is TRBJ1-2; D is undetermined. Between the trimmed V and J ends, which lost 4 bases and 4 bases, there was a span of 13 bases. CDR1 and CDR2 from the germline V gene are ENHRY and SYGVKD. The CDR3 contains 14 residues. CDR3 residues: CAISVGGSGYGYTF. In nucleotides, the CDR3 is TGTGCCATCAGTGTTGGTGGCAGTGGCTATGGCTACACCTTC.

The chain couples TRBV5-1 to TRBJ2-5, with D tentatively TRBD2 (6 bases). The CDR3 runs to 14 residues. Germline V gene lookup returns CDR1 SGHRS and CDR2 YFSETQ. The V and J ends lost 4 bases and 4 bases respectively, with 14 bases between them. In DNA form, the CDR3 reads TGCGCCAGCAGCCCCAGACTAGATCGAGAGACCCAGTACTTC. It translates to CASSPRLDRETQYF. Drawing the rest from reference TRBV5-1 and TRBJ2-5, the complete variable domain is KAGVTQTPRYLIKTRGQQVTLSCSPISGHRSVSWYQQTPGQGLQFLFEYFSETQRNKGNFPGRFSGRQFSNSRSEMNVSTLELGDSALYLCASSPRLDRETQYFGPGTRLLVL.

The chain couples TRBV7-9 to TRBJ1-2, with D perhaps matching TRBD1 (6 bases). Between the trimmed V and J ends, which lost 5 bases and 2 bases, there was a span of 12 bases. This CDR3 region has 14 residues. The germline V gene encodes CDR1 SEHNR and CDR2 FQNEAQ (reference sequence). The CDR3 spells CASSPRQENYGYTF. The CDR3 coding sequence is TGTGCCAGCAGCCCCCGACAGGAAAACTATGGCTACACCTTC.

CDR3 DNA: TGTGCCAGCAGTCCCGGGACTAGCTTCTACGAGCAGTACTTC. Encoded protein: CASSPGTSFYEQYF. The chain recombines TRBV6-5 with TRBJ2-7; 9 nucleotides agree with TRBD2. The germline gives CDR1 MNHEY, CDR2 SVGAGI. V trimming: 5 bases; J trimming: 3 bases; junction bases outside the gene matches: 5. This CDR3 has 14 residues.

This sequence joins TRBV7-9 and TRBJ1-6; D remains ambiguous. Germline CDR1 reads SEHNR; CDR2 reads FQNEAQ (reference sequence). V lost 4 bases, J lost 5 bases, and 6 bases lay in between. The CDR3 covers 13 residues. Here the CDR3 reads CASSSTDNSPLHF. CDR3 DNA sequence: TGTGCCAGCAGCTCCACCGATAATTCACCCCTCCACTTT. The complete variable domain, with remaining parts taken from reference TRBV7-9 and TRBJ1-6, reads DTGVSQNPRHKITKRGQNVTFRCDPISEHNRLYWYRQTLGQGPEFLTYFQNEAQLEKSRLLSDRFSAERPKGSFSTLEIQRTEQGDSAMYLCASSSTDNSPLHFGNGTRLTVT.

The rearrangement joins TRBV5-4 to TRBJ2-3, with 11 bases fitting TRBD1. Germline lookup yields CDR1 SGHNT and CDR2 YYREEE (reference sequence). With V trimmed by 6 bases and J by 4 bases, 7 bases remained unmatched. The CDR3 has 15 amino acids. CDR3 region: CASTVRTGGADTQYF. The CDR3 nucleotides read TGTGCCAGCACCGTTCGGACAGGGGGCGCAGATACGCAGTATTTT. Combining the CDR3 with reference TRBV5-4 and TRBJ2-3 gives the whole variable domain ETGVTQSPTHLIKTRGQQVTLRCSSQSGHNTVSWYQQALGQGPQFIFQYYREEENGRGNFPPRFSGLQFPNYSSELNVNALELDDSALYLCASTVRTGGADTQYFGPGTRLTVL.

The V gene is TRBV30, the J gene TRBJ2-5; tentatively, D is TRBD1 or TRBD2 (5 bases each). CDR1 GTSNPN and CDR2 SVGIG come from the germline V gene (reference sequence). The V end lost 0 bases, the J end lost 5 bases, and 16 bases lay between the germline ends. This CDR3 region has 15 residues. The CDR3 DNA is TGTGCCTGGAGTGTACCCGGGGCAGGGAAGGAGACCCAGTACTTC. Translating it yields CAWSVPGAGKETQYF.

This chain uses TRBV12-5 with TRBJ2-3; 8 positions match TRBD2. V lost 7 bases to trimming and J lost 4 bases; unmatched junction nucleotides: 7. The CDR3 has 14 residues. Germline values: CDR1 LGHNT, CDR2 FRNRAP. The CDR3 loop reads CASAPGLGADTQYF. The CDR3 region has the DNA TGTGCTAGTGCCCCGGGACTAGGTGCAGATACGCAGTATTTT.

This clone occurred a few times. DNA of the CDR3: TGTGCCAGCAGTTTCAGTATCGCCGAAGGGGTTAGGGGAGGCTACACCTTC. Its protein product is CASSFSIAEGVRGGYTF. This chain links TRBV27 with TRBJ1-2, with a weak D call TRBD1 (5 bases). The CDR3 runs 17 residues. V was cut by 3 bases and J by 8 bases, with 25 bases left in between. Germline lookup yields CDR1 MNHEY and CDR2 SMNVEV (reference sequence).

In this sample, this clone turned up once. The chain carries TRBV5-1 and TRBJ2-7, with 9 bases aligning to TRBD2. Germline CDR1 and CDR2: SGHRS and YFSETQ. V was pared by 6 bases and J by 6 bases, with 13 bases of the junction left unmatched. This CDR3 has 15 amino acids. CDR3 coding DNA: TGCGCCAGCACTCCCCGTGGCGGGGGGGCCGGCGAGCAGTACTTC. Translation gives CASTPRGGGAGEQYF.

The CDR3 DNA sequence: TGTGCCAGCAGCCAAGACAGGAACTATGGCTACACCTTC. Translating it yields CASSQDRNYGYTF. The chain couples TRBV14 to TRBJ1-2; D call uncertain. The CDR3 is made up of 13 amino acids. V lost 0 bases and J lost 2, with 4 bases in between. Germline assignment: CDR1 SGHDN and CDR2 FVKESK. Full variable domain (remainder filled in from reference TRBV14 and TRBJ1-2): EAGVTQFPSHSVIEKGQTVTLRCDPISGHDNLYWYRRVMGKEIKFLLHFVKESKQDESGMPNNRFLAERTGGTYSTLKVQPAELEDSGVYFCASSQDRNYGYTFGSGTRLTVV.

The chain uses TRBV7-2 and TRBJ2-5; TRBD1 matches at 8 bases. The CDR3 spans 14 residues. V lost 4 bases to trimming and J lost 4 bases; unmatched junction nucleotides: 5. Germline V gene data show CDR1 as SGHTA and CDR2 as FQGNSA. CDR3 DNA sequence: TGTGCCAGCAGCTCTGACAGGGGAGGAGAGACCCAGTACTTC. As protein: CASSSDRGGETQYF.

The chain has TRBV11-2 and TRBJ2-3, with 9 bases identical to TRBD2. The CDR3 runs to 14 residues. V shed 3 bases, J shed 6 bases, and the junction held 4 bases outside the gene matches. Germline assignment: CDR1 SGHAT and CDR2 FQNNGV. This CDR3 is CASSFGREGDTQYF. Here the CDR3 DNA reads TGTGCCAGCAGCTTCGGGCGGGAGGGGGATACGCAGTATTTT.

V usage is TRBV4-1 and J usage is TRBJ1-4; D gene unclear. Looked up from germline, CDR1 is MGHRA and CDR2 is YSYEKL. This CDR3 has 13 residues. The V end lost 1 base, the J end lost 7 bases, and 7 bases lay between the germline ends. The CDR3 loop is CASSQALREKLFF. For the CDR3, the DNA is TGCGCCAGCAGCCAAGCCCTGCGTGAAAAACTGTTTTTT.

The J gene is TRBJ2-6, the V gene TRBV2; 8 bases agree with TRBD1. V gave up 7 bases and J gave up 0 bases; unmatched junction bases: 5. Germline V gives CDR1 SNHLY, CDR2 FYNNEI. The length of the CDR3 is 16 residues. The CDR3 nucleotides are TGTGCCAGCACCGGGACAGGTGGCTCTGGGGCCAACGTCCTGACTTTC. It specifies CASTGTGGSGANVLTF.